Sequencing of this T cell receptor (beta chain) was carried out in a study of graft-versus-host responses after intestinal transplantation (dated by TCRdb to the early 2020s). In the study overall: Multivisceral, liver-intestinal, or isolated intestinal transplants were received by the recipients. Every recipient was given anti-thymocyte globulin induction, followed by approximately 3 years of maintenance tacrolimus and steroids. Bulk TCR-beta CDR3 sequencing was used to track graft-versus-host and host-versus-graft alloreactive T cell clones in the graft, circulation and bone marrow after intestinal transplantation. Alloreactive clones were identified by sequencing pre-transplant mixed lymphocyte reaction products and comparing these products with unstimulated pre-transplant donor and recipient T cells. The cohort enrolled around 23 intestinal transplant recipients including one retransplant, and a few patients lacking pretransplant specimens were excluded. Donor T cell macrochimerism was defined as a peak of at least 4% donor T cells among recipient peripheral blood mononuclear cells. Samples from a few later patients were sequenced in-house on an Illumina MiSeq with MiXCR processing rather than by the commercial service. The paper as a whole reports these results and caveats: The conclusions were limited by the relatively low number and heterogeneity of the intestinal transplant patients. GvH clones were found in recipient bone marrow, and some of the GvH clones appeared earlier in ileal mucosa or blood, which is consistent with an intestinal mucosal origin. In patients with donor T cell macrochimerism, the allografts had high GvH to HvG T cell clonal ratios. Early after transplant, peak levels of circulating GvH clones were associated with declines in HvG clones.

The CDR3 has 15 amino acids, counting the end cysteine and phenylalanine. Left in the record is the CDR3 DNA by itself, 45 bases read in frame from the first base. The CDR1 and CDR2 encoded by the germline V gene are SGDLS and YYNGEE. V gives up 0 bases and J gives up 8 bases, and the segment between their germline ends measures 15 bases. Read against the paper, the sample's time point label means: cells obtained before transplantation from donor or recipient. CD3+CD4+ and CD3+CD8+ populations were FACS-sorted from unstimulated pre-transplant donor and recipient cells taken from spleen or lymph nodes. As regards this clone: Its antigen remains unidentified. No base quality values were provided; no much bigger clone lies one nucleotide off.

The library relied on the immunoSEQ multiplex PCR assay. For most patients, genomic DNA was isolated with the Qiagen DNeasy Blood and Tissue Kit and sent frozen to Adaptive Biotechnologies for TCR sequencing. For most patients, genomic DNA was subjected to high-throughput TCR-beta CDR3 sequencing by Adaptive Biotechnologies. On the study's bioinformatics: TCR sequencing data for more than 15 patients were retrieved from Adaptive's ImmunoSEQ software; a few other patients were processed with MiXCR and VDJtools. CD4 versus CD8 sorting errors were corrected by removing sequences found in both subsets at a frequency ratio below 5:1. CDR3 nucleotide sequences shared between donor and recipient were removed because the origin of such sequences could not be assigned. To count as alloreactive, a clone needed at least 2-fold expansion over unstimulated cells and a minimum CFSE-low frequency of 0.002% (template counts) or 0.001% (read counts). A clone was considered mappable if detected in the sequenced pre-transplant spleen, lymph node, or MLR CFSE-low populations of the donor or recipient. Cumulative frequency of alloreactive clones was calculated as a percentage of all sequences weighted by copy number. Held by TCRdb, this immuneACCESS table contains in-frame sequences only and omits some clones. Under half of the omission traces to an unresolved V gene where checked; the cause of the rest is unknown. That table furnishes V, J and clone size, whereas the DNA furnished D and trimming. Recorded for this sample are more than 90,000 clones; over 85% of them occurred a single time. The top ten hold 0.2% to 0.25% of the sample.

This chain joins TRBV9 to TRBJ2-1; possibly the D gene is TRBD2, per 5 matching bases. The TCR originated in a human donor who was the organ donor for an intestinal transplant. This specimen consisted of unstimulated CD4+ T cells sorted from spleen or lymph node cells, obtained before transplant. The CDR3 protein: CASSVAGSILYEQFF. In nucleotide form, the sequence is TGTGCCAGCAGCGTAGCGGGGAGTATCCTCTATGAGCAGTTCTTC.